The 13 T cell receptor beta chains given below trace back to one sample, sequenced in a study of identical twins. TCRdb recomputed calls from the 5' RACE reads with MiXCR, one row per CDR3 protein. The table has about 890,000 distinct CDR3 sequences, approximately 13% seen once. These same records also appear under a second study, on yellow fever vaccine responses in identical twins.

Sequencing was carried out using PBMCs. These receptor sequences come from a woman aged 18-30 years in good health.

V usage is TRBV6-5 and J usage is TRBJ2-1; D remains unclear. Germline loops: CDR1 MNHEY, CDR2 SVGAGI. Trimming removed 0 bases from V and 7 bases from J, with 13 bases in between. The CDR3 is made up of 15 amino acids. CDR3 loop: CASSYSRSAGNEQFF. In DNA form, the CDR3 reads TGTGCCAGCAGTTACTCGAGATCGGCTGGGAATGAGCAGTTCTTC.

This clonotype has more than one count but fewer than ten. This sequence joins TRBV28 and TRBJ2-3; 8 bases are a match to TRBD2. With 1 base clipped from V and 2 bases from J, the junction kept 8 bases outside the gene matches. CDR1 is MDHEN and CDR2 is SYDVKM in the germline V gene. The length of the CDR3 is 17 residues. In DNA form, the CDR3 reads TGTGCCAGCAGTTTATTACCCGGGACTAGTGCCACAGATACGCAGTATTTT. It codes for CASSLLPGTSATDTQYF.

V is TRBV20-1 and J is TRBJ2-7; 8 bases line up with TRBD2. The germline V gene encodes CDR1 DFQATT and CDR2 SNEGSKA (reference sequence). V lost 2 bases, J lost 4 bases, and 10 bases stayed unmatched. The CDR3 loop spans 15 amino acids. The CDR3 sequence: CSARSPGTSGYEQYF. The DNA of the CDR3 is TGCAGTGCTAGATCCCCCGGGACTAGTGGGTACGAGCAGTACTTC.

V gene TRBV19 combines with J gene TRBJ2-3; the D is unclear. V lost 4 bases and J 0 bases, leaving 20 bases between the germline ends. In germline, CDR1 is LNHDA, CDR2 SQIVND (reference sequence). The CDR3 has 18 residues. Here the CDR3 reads CASSNRPPHRSSTDTQYF. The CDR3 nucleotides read TGTGCCAGTAGTAACCGTCCTCCGCACCGCTCTAGCACAGATACGCAGTATTTT.

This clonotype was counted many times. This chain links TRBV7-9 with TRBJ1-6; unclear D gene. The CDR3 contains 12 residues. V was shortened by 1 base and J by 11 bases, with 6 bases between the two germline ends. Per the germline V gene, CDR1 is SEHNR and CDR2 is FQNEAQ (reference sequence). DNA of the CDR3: TGTGCCAGCAGCTTAGGGCTGGCACCCCTCCACTTT. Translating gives CASSLGLAPLHF.

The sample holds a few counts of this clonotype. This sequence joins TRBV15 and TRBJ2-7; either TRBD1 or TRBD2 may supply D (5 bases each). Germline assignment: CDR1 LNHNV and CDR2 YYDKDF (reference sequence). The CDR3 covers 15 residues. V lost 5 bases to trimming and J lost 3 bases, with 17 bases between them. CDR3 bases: TGTGCCACCAGCGAAGACCGGGACGACCTCTACGAGCAGTACTTC. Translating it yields CATSEDRDDLYEQYF.

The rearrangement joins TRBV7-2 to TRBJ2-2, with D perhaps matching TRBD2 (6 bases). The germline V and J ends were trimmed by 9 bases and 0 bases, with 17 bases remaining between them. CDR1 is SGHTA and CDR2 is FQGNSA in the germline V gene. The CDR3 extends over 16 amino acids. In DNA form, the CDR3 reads TGTGCCAGTACTCGGGACTCAAATACGAACACCGGGGAGCTGTTTTTT. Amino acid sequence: CASTRDSNTNTGELFF.

CDR3 residues: CASSLIAYPSTDTQYF. CDR3 bases: TGCGCCAGCAGCTTGATTGCATACCCTAGCACAGATACGCAGTATTTT. This chain links TRBV5-1 with TRBJ2-3; D remains unclear. This CDR3 region has 16 residues. Trimming took 1 base from V and 0 from J, leaving 12 bases between them. From germline, CDR1 is SGHRS and CDR2 YFSETQ. Combining the CDR3 with reference TRBV5-1 and TRBJ2-3 gives the whole variable domain KAGVTQTPRYLIKTRGQQVTLSCSPISGHRSVSWYQQTPGQGLQFLFEYFSETQRNKGNFPGRFSGRQFSNSRSEMNVSTLELGDSALYLCASSLIAYPSTDTQYFGPGTRLTVL.

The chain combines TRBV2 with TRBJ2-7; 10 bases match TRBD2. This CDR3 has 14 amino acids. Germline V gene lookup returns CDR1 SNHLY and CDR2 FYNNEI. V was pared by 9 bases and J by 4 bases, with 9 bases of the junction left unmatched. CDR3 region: CASLGSSGSYEQYF. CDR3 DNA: TGTGCCAGTTTAGGTTCTAGCGGGAGTTACGAGCAGTACTTC.

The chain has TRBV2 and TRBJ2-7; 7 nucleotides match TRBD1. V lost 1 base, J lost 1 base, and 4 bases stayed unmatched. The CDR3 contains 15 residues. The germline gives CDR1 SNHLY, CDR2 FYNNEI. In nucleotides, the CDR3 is TGTGCCAGCAGTGAAGGGGACAGTGAGTCCTACGAGCAGTACTTC. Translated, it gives CASSEGDSESYEQYF.

The CDR3 DNA is TGCGCCAGCAGGTGGGCCGGAACAGGGGTGGTGTATGAGCAGTTCTTC. This gives the protein CASRWAGTGVVYEQFF. This chain connects TRBV5-1 to TRBJ2-1, with 7 bases aligning to TRBD1. The CDR3 consists of 16 residues. V lost 5 bases to trimming and J lost 8 bases; unmatched junction nucleotides: 16. CDR1 and CDR2 from the germline V gene are SGHRS and YFSETQ.

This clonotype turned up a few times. The CDR3 loop reads CASSVRASGRPDTQYF. For the CDR3, the DNA is TGTGCCAGCAGTGTCAGGGCTAGCGGGAGACCAGATACGCAGTATTTT. The genes are TRBV2 and TRBJ2-3; TRBD2 matches 10 bases. Germline assignment: CDR1 SNHLY and CDR2 FYNNEI. The J segment lost 4 bases and the V segment lost 4 bases, leaving 8 bases of the junction unmatched. CDR3 length: 16 amino acids.

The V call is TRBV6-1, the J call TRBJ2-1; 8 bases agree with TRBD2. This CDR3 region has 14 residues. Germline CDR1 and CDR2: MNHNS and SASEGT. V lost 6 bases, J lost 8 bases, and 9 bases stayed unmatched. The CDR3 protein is CASRLGLECDEQFF. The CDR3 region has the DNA TGTGCCAGCAGGCTGGGACTAGAGTGTGATGAGCAGTTCTTC.